This TCR beta chain appears in the sequencing data of a study of shared clonotypes between healthy human individuals. Study-wide results and limits: Sequencing of the sorted subsets was shown by rarefaction to be incomplete despite large depth. Some naive CD4 clonotypes, about 5.5%, turned up in common across four donors.

This CDR3 contains 14 residues. V lost 5 bases to trimming and J lost 4 bases, with 13 bases between them. CDR1 LNHDA and CDR2 SQIVND come from the germline V gene (reference sequence). Remarks on this clone: What it binds is unknown.

Data came from immunoSEQ multiplex PCR; TCRdb stores just in-frame clones and leaves some out. This table has about 1.1 million clones, 78% appearing once. The sequencing sample was made of memory CD4+ T cells from PBMCs. Subset given: CD45RA-negative fraction. This sequence joins TRBV19 and TRBJ2-3, with TRBD2 as a possible D gene (6 bases). The receptor comes from a man younger than 35 in good health. Some clones in this sample may be carry-over from other donors' samples. As DNA, the CDR3 is TGTGCCAGTAGTGTGTGGGAGGCCCCAGATACGCAGTATTTT. Its protein product is CASSVWEAPDTQYF.